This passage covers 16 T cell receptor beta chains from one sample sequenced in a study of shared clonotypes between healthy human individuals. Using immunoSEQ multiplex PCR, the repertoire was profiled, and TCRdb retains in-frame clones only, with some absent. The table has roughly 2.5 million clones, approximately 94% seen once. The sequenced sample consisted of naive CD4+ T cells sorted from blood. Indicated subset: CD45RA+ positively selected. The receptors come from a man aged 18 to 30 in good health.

As DNA, the CDR3 is TGTGCCAGCAGTGAATGGTCTCGGGTACGGCCCCTTGGCGAGCAGTACTTC. Encoded protein: CASSEWSRVRPLGEQYF. This chain uses TRBV6-1 with TRBJ2-7; D remains unclear. The length of the CDR3 is 17 residues. V shed 2 bases and J shed 6 bases, with 23 bases lying between them. Germline V gene lookup returns CDR1 MNHNS and CDR2 SASEGT.

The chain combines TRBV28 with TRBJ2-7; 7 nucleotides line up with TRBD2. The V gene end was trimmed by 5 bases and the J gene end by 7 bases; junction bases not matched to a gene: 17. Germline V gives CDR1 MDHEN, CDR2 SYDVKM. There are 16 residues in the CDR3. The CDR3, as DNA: TGTGCCAGCAGTCGGGGTGGCGGGGGTTATACCCTAGAGCAGTACTTC. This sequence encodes CASSRGGGGYTLEQYF.

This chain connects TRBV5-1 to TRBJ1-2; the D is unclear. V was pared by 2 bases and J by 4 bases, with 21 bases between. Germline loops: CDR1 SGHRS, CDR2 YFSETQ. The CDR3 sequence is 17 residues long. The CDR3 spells CASSLGLSGRVFYGYTF. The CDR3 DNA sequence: TGCGCCAGCAGCTTAGGTCTAAGTGGCCGAGTCTTCTATGGCTACACCTTC.

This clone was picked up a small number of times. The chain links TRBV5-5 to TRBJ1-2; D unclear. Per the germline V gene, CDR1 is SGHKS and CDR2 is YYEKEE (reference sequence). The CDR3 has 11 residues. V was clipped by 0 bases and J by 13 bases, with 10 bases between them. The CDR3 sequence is CASSLVQVFTF. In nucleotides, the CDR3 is TGTGCCAGCAGCTTGGTTCAGGTTTTCACCTTC.

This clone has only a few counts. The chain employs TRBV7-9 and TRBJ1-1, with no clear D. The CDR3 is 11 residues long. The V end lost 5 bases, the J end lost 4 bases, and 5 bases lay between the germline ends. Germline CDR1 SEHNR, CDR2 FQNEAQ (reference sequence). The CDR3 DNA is TGTGCCAGCAGCCCTACCACTGAAGCTTTCTTT. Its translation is CASSPTTEAFF.

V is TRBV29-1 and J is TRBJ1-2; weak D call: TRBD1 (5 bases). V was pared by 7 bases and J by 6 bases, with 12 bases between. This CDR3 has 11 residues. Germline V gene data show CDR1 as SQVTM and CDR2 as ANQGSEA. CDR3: CSARRGDGYTF. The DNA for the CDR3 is TGCAGCGCAAGGAGGGGCGATGGCTACACCTTC.

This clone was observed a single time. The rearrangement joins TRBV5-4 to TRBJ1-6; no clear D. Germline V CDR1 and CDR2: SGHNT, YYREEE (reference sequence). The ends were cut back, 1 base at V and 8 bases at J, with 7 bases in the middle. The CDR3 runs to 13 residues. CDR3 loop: CASSLNPDSPLHF. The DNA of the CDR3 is TGTGCCAGCAGCTTGAATCCAGATTCACCCCTCCACTTT.

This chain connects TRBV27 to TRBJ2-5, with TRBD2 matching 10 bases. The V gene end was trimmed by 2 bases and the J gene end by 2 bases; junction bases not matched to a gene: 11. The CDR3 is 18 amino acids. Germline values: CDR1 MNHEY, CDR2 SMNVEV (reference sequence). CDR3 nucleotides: TGTGCCAGCAGTTTAGGGCTAGCGGGGGTTCATCGGCAAGAGACCCAGTACTTC. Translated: CASSLGLAGVHRQETQYF.

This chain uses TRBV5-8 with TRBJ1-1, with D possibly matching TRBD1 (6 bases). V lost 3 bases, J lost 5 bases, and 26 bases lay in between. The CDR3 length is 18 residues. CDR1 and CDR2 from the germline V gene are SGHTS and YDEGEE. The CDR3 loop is CASSCVPRTGALWTEAFF. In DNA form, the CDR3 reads TGTGCCAGCAGCTGCGTCCCCCGCACGGGGGCATTGTGGACTGAAGCTTTCTTT.

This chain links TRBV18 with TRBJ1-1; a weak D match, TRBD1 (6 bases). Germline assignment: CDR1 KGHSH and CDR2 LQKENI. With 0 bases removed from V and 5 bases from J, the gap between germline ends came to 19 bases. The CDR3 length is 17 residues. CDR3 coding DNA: TGTGCCAGCTCACCACCACAGGGTCACGGGGCTTGGACTGAAGCTTTCTTT. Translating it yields CASSPPQGHGAWTEAFF.

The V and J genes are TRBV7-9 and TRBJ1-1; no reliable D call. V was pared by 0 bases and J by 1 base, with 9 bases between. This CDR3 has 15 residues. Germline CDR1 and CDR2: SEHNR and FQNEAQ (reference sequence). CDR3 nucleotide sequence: TGTGCCAGCAGCTTAGCGCACAGATCGAACACTGAAGCTTTCTTT. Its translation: CASSLAHRSNTEAFF.

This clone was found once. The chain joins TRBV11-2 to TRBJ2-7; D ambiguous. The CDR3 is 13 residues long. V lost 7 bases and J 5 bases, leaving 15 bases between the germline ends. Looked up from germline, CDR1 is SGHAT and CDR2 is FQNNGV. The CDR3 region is CASTLAWHHEQYF. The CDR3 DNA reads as TGTGCCAGCACCCTGGCCTGGCATCACGAGCAGTACTTC.

In nucleotides, the CDR3 is TGTGCCAGCTCACCTTCAACCACGGACAGTGAAGCTTTCTTT. This translates into CASSPSTTDSEAFF. The J gene is TRBJ1-1, the V gene TRBV18; D perhaps matches TRBD1 (6 bases). Germline assignment: CDR1 KGHSH and CDR2 LQKENI. There are 14 residues in the CDR3. The V end lost 3 bases, the J end lost 7 bases, and 15 bases lay between the germline ends.

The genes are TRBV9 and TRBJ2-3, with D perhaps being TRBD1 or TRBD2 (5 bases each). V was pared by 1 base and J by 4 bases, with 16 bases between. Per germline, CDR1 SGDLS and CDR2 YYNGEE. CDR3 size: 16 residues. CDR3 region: CASSVRGEGIADTQYF. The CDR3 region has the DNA TGTGCCAGCAGCGTAAGAGGTGAGGGGATCGCAGATACGCAGTATTTT.

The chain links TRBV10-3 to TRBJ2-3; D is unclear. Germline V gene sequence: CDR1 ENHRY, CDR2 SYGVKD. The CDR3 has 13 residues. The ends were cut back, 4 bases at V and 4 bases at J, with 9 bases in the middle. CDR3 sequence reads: CAISGQKADTQYF. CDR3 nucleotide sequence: TGTGCCATCAGTGGCCAGAAGGCAGATACGCAGTATTTT.

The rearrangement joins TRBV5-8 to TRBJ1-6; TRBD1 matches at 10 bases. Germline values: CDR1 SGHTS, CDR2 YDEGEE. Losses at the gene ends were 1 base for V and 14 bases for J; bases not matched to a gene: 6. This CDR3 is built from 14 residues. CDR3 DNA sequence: TGTGCCAGCAGCTTGAGACAGGGGGCATCGGCCCTCCACTTT. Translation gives CASSLRQGASALHF.